Given below is one T cell receptor (beta chain) in context. What it binds is unknown. The TCR library protocol was used to attach unique molecular identifiers. These identifiers were attached to individual cDNA molecules. TCRdb passed the 5' RACE reads through MiXCR, listing each CDR3 protein once. The table shows about 60,000 distinct CDR3 sequences, with 10% to 15% occurring only once. This sample was included in a study of early T cells in non-severe SARS-CoV-2 infection. General observations from the study: Database matching using VDJdb favored anti-spike CD8 responses, with private and CD4 specificities left missing.

V was trimmed by 0 bases and J by 9 bases, leaving 12 bases between them. The CDR3 length is 14 residues. Germline V lookup: CDR1 SGDLS, CDR2 YYNGEE. The TCR was taken from an adult who was a healthcare worker with PCR-confirmed SARS-CoV-2 infection or an uninfected control (not recorded which). The V gene is TRBV9, the J gene TRBJ2-2; D might be TRBD2 (6 bases). The specimen sequenced was whole blood. The CDR3 DNA is TGTGCCAGCAGCGTAGCTAGGGACTCCTGGGAGCTGTTTTTT. Protein: CASSVARDSWELFF.